These 4 T cell receptor beta chains were sequenced from one sample in a study of siplizumab effects on memory and regulatory T cells. The method was immunoSEQ multiplex PCR; TCRdb's version includes in-frame clones alone and lacks a portion of them. Of around 97,000 clones listed, around 94% are singletons. Sequenced input: non-Treg CD4+ T cells sorted from blood. These TCRs come from a human donor in good health.

The chain has TRBV7-9 and TRBJ2-3; no definite D call. V was pared by 5 bases and J by 2 bases, with 2 bases between. This CDR3 is 11 amino acids long. Germline V lookup: CDR1 SEHNR, CDR2 FQNEAQ (reference sequence). The CDR3: CASSPTDTQYF. For the CDR3, the DNA is TGTGCCAGCAGCCCCACAGATACGCAGTATTTT.

The rearrangement uses TRBV6-5 and TRBJ1-2; TRBD1 matches at 7 bases. Germline V gives CDR1 MNHEY, CDR2 SVGAGI. CDR3 length: 12 amino acids. With V trimmed by 6 bases and J by 8 bases, 6 bases remained unmatched. CDR3 region: CASSRLGGGYTF. The CDR3 region has the DNA TGTGCCAGCAGCCGGTTAGGGGGCGGCTACACCTTC.

This clone was seen a single time. The chain uses TRBV10-3 and TRBJ1-2, with D unclear. The V end lost 4 bases, the J end lost 3 bases, and 6 bases lay between the germline ends. The CDR3 sequence is 12 residues long. Per germline, CDR1 ENHRY and CDR2 SYGVKD. The CDR3 reads CAISGTDYGYTF. The CDR3 coding sequence is TGTGCCATCAGTGGCACTGACTATGGCTACACCTTC.

The chain is built from TRBV30 and TRBJ2-7; the D gene is possibly TRBD2 (7 bases). The germline V gene encodes CDR1 GTSNPN and CDR2 SVGIG (reference sequence). Trimming left V 4 bases short and J 3 bases short, with 16 bases between. CDR3 length: 14 residues. CDR3: CAWTGQTGGYEQYF. In DNA form, the CDR3 reads TGTGCCTGGACTGGACAGACGGGAGGCTACGAGCAGTACTTC.